The 29 T cell receptor beta chains reported below all come from one sample, sequenced in a study of blood T cell repertoires in COVID-19. Here immunoSEQ multiplex PCR was the method, and the copy in TCRdb shows in-frame clones only, minus some. The table records around 120,000 clones, more than 75% of them present only once. The material sequenced was peripheral blood. The receptors here all came from a man in his fifties with active COVID-19.

The chain links TRBV18 to TRBJ1-1, with D hard to call. The CDR3 length is 13 residues. Germline CDR1 is KGHSH and CDR2 is LQKENI. The germline V and J ends were trimmed by 5 bases and 6 bases, with 13 bases remaining between them. The CDR3 reads CASSVVTEAEAFF. CDR3 in DNA: TGTGCCAGCTCAGTAGTTACGGAGGCTGAAGCTTTCTTT.

J is TRBJ2-2 and V is TRBV10-2; no definite D call. Trimming took 6 bases from V and 4 from J, leaving 9 bases between them. CDR3 length: 13 amino acids. Germline CDR1 and CDR2: WSHSY and SAAADI. The DNA for the CDR3 is TGCGCCAGCAGCCCTCTCGGCACCGGGGAGCTGTTTTTT. As protein: CASSPLGTGELFF.

The V call is TRBV6-5, the J call TRBJ1-1, with 9 positions matching TRBD1. Trimming at V came to 6 bases and at J to 4 bases, leaving 6 bases not matched to a gene. This CDR3 is 14 amino acids long. Germline V gene lookup returns CDR1 MNHEY and CDR2 SVGAGI. CDR3 nucleotide sequence: TGTGCCAGCAGCCGGACAGGGGCGACCACTGAAGCTTTCTTT. It encodes CASSRTGATTEAFF.

This sequence joins TRBV5-6 and TRBJ2-7; possibly TRBD1 for D (5 bases). Germline CDR1 is SGHDT and CDR2 is YYEEEE. With 0 bases removed from V and 5 bases from J, the gap between germline ends came to 15 bases. There are 15 residues in the CDR3. The CDR3 sequence: CASSLVGRANHEQYV. The CDR3 DNA is TGTGCCAGCAGCTTGGTCGGCAGGGCGAACCACGAGCAGTACGTC.

The chain carries TRBV3-1 (or the pseudogene TRBV3-2) and TRBJ2-4; 9 bases fit TRBD1. With 5 bases clipped from V and 15 bases from J, the junction kept 11 bases outside the gene matches. The CDR3 length is 13 residues. CDR1 is LGHDT, CDR2 YNNKEL, per germline (reference sequence). The CDR3 nucleotides are TGTGCCAGCAGCAGCGACAGGGGGGCTTTTTTGTACTTC. It encodes CASSSDRGAFLYF.

This sequence joins TRBV6-5 and TRBJ1-1; D might be TRBD1 (6 bases). CDR3 length: 14 residues. Germline assignment: CDR1 MNHEY and CDR2 SVGAGI. The V gene lost 5 bases and the J gene lost 3 bases, with 13 bases spanning the gap. CDR3 region: CASSSGRGYTEAFF. As DNA, the CDR3 is TGTGCCAGCAGTAGTGGCAGGGGTTACACTGAAGCTTTCTTT.

The V call is TRBV29-1, the J call TRBJ2-7, with TRBD1 identical over 9 bases. V trimming: 5 bases; J trimming: 0 bases; junction bases outside the gene matches: 5. Per the germline V gene, CDR1 is SQVTM and CDR2 is ANQGSEA. The CDR3 totals 14 residues. This CDR3 is CSVRRDRASYEQYF. The CDR3, as DNA: TGCAGCGTTAGGCGGGACAGGGCCTCCTACGAGCAGTACTTC.

This clone was found once. V gene TRBV5-1 combines with J gene TRBJ2-3; 9 positions match TRBD1. The V segment lost 5 bases and the J segment 5 bases; nucleotides outside the gene matches: 3. The CDR3 extends over 13 amino acids. Per germline, CDR1 SGHRS and CDR2 YFSETQ. The chain's CDR3 is CASRQGARDTQYF. Written as DNA, the CDR3 is TGCGCCAGCAGACAGGGGGCTAGAGATACGCAGTATTTT.

The gene calls are TRBV5-4 and TRBJ2-5; 9 bases map to TRBD2. Germline V gene data show CDR1 as SGHNT and CDR2 as YYREEE (reference sequence). This CDR3 has 15 residues. V lost 2 bases and J lost 3; bases outside the gene matches: 5. The DNA for the CDR3 is TGTGCCAGCAGCTTCGCGGGAGGGCGGAAAGAGACCCAGTACTTC. Translation: CASSFAGGRKETQYF. Combining the CDR3 with reference TRBV5-4 and TRBJ2-5 gives the whole variable domain ETGVTQSPTHLIKTRGQQVTLRCSSQSGHNTVSWYQQALGQGPQFIFQYYREEENGRGNFPPRFSGLQFPNYSSELNVNALELDDSALYLCASSFAGGRKETQYFGPGTRLLVL.

The rearrangement joins TRBV7-8 to TRBJ2-2; D call uncertain. Trimming pared 2 bases from V and 8 bases from J, leaving 9 bases between. Germline V lookup: CDR1 SGHVS, CDR2 FQNEAQ. This CDR3 comprises 13 residues. CDR3 residues: CASSLYVLGELFF. The CDR3, as DNA: TGTGCCAGCAGCTTATATGTTTTGGGGGAGCTGTTTTTT.

The chain is built from TRBV7-2 and TRBJ2-1; D might be TRBD2 (6 bases). The germline V and J ends were trimmed by 2 bases and 4 bases, with 12 bases remaining between them. Germline V CDR1 and CDR2: SGHTA, FQGNSA. The CDR3 runs 15 residues. The CDR3 DNA reads TGTGCCAGCAGCTTATCGGCGGGGCTGTACAATGAGCAGTTCTTC. As protein: CASSLSAGLYNEQFF.

The chain uses TRBV27 and TRBJ2-7, with 7 positions matching TRBD1. Germline CDR1 is MNHEY and CDR2 is SMNVEV (reference sequence). V shed 3 bases and J 6 bases; nucleotides not matched to a gene: 17. CDR3 length equals 17 residues. The DNA of the CDR3 is TGTGCCAGCAGTTTTGTGACAGGGAAGGTTTCATCTTGCGAGCAGTACGTC. It translates to CASSFVTGKVSSCEQYV.

J is TRBJ2-7 and V is TRBV5-4; 7 nucleotides line up with TRBD1. The CDR3 has 17 residues. V shed 0 bases and J 3 bases; nucleotides not matched to a gene: 12. In germline, CDR1 is SGHNT, CDR2 YYREEE (reference sequence). The CDR3 DNA sequence: TGTGCCAGCAGCTTGGGCCCAGTGGTGGCAGGGGGCTACGAGCAGTACTTC. Translated: CASSLGPVVAGGYEQYF.

In this sample, this clone turned up once. The V and J genes are TRBV19 and TRBJ1-4; weak D call: TRBD1 (5 bases). This CDR3 comprises 14 residues. Per germline, CDR1 LNHDA and CDR2 SQIVND (reference sequence). The V gene lost 6 bases and the J gene lost 2 bases, with 10 bases spanning the gap. The CDR3 is CASRKGPTNEKLFF. The CDR3 DNA sequence: TGTGCCAGTAGGAAGGGGCCGACTAATGAAAAACTGTTTTTT.

The rearrangement links TRBV3-1 (or the pseudogene TRBV3-2) to TRBJ1-1, with D perhaps matching TRBD1 (5 bases). Per the germline V gene, CDR1 is LGHDT and CDR2 is YNNKEL (reference sequence). This CDR3 is built from 14 residues. Trimming shortened V by 2 bases and J by 3 bases, and 10 bases separated the two germline ends. CDR3 in amino acids: CASSQRIRDTEAFF. The CDR3 DNA reads TGTGCCAGCAGCCAAAGAATCAGGGACACTGAAGCTTTCTTT.

The J gene is TRBJ2-1, the V gene TRBV7-9; TRBD1 aligns across 8 bases. V lost 5 bases and J lost 7; bases outside the gene matches: 7. CDR3 length: 14 residues. Germline CDR1 is SEHNR and CDR2 is FQNEAQ (reference sequence). CDR3 sequence: CASSRTGFRNEQFF. The CDR3 nucleotides read TGTGCCAGCAGCCGGACAGGGTTTCGGAATGAGCAGTTCTTC.

V is TRBV10-3 and J is TRBJ1-3; 7 bases align to TRBD1. J lost 2 bases, V lost 10 bases, and 8 bases had no gene match. Looked up from germline, CDR1 is ENHRY and CDR2 is SYGVKD. This CDR3 region has 14 residues. In nucleotides, the CDR3 is TGTGCCACTTTACAGGGGCCCCCTGGAAACACCATATATTTT. It encodes CATLQGPPGNTIYF.

V is TRBV4-1 and J is TRBJ1-2; D not resolved. Trimming pared 1 base from V and 7 bases from J, leaving 7 bases between. Germline V gene lookup returns CDR1 MGHRA and CDR2 YSYEKL. The CDR3 sequence is 12 residues long. The CDR3 sequence is CASSQVGGGYTF. The CDR3 DNA reads as TGCGCCAGCAGCCAAGTCGGAGGTGGCTACACCTTC.

V gene TRBV5-4 combines with J gene TRBJ2-3; 7 bases are shared with TRBD2. The CDR3 runs to 16 residues. The junction had 7 bases not matched to a gene; V was cut back by 3 bases and J by 0 bases. Per the germline V gene, CDR1 is SGHNT and CDR2 is YYREEE (reference sequence). CDR3 loop: CASSWGGDSSTDTQYF. The CDR3 DNA sequence: TGTGCCAGCAGCTGGGGGGGTGACTCTAGCACAGATACGCAGTATTTT. Full variable domain (rest looked up from reference TRBV5-4 and TRBJ2-3): ETGVTQSPTHLIKTRGQQVTLRCSSQSGHNTVSWYQQALGQGPQFIFQYYREEENGRGNFPPRFSGLQFPNYSSELNVNALELDDSALYLCASSWGGDSSTDTQYFGPGTRLTVL.

The chain is built from TRBV6-5 and TRBJ2-3; TRBD2 aligns across 9 bases. The germline gives CDR1 MNHEY, CDR2 SVGAGI. V was clipped by 5 bases and J by 0 bases; unmatched bases: 3. This CDR3 has 15 residues. The CDR3 reads CASSQRGVSTDTQYF. CDR3 coding DNA: TGTGCCAGCAGTCAGCGGGGGGTAAGCACAGATACGCAGTATTTT.

The rearrangement uses TRBV11-2 and TRBJ2-7; maybe TRBD1 (6 bases). The V gene lost 1 base and the J gene lost 2 bases, with 6 bases spanning the gap. CDR3 length: 13 residues. Germline CDR1 is SGHAT and CDR2 is FQNNGV. CDR3 nucleotides: TGTGCCAGCAGCTTAGGGACAGCCTACGAGCAGTACGTC. Protein product: CASSLGTAYEQYV.

The chain uses TRBV5-1 and TRBJ2-3; D is possibly TRBD1 (5 bases). Germline assignment: CDR1 SGHRS and CDR2 YFSETQ. This CDR3 has 12 amino acids. V dropped 4 bases and J dropped 7 bases, with 10 bases sitting between them. The CDR3 loop is CASSLDSNTQYF. In nucleotides, the CDR3 is TGCGCCAGCAGCCTCGACAGTAATACGCAGTATTTT.

This clone was recorded a few times. The chain links TRBV5-1 to TRBJ1-3, with 9 bases identical to TRBD1. Germline CDR1 SGHRS, CDR2 YFSETQ. This CDR3 has 16 residues. Trimming at V came to 3 bases and at J to 0 bases, leaving 4 bases not matched to a gene. The CDR3 coding sequence is TGCGCCAGCAGCTCGGGACAGGGACACTCTGGAAACACCATATATTTT. Translation gives CASSSGQGHSGNTIYF.

The chain has TRBV6-6 and TRBJ2-7, with 9 nucleotides matching TRBD2. V was clipped by 6 bases and J by 4 bases; unmatched bases: 7. Germline lookup yields CDR1 MNHNY and CDR2 SVGAGI (reference sequence). This CDR3 region has 14 residues. The CDR3 DNA follows: TGTGCCAGCAGCACCAGTAGCGGGGGTTACGAGCAGTACGTC. Protein sequence: CASSTSSGGYEQYV.

This chain uses TRBV9 with TRBJ2-5; D gene uncertain. Germline CDR1 and CDR2: SGDLS and YYNGEE. CDR3 length: 16 residues. Trimming removed 0 bases at V and 0 bases at J, with 12 bases between. The CDR3 sequence is CASSVDGLVHQETQYF. In nucleotides, the CDR3 is TGTGCCAGCAGCGTAGACGGGTTGGTCCACCAAGAGACCCAGTACTTC.

This chain uses TRBV2 with TRBJ1-3; the match to TRBD1 covers 7 bases. V lost 6 bases to trimming and J lost 4 bases; unmatched junction nucleotides: 12. The CDR3 runs 16 residues. From germline, CDR1 is SNHLY and CDR2 FYNNEI. The CDR3 DNA sequence: TGTGCCAGCAGAGCTACGGACAGGTTCATGGGAAACACCATATATTTT. This codes for CASRATDRFMGNTIYF.

This chain links TRBV19 with TRBJ2-3, with D perhaps TRBD2 (7 bases). V lost 0 bases and J lost 3, with 16 bases in between. The CDR3 sequence is 17 residues long. Germline-derived CDR1 and CDR2 are LNHDA and SQIVND (reference sequence). CDR3 in amino acids: CASSIDAPGGHTDTQYF. The DNA for the CDR3 is TGTGCCAGTAGTATAGACGCCCCGGGGGGCCATACAGATACGCAGTATTTT.

This sequence joins TRBV14 and TRBJ2-1; possible D gene TRBD1, 5 bases. Germline CDR1 and CDR2: SGHDN and FVKESK. The CDR3 is made up of 12 amino acids. V lost 4 bases and J lost 12, with 13 bases in between. CDR3: CASSPQGIGQFF. CDR3 DNA sequence: TGTGCCAGCAGCCCTCAGGGTATAGGGCAGTTCTTC.

This chain links TRBV11-2 with TRBJ2-1; 9 bases align to TRBD2. With V trimmed by 1 base and J by 4 bases, 11 bases remained unmatched. Germline CDR1 reads SGHAT; CDR2 reads FQNNGV. The CDR3 runs 18 residues. The chain's CDR3 is CASSLVPLSGSTYNEQFF. CDR3 DNA sequence: TGTGCCAGCAGCTTAGTTCCCCTTAGCGGGAGCACGTACAATGAGCAGTTCTTC.